The next 26 T cell receptor beta chains were all read from a single sample in a study of blood T cell repertoires in COVID-19. Sequencing used immunoSEQ multiplex PCR; TCRdb keeps in-frame clones, though not all of them. Of over 100,000 clones listed, roughly 75% are singletons. Sequenced input: peripheral blood. The receptors derive from a man in his fifties or sixties with active or convalescent COVID-19.

This clone has only a few counts. In nucleotides, the CDR3 is TGTGCCAGCAGCCTAACGGGACTAGCCGCTAATGAGCAGTTCTTC. Translation gives CASSLTGLAANEQFF. The chain couples TRBV13 to TRBJ2-1; 9 nucleotides match TRBD2. J gave up 7 bases and V 5 bases, and 9 bases lay outside the gene matches. The length of the CDR3 is 15 residues. Germline assignment: CDR1 PRHDT and CDR2 FYEKMQ (reference sequence). Based on the CDR3 plus reference TRBV13 and TRBJ2-1, the full variable domain is AAGVIQSPRHLIKEKRETATLKCYPIPRHDTVYWYQQGPGQDPQFLISFYEKMQSDKGSIPDRFSAQQFSDYHSELNMSSLELGDSALYFCASSLTGLAANEQFFGPGTRLTVL.

This chain connects TRBV19 to TRBJ2-7; a weak D match, TRBD2 (7 bases). The V end was cut by 7 bases, the J end by 5 bases, with 27 bases between. This CDR3 spans 17 amino acids. Germline V lookup: CDR1 LNHDA, CDR2 SQIVND (reference sequence). CDR3 loop: CASKRGYQTRGGDEQYF. In DNA form, the CDR3 reads TGTGCCAGTAAGAGGGGCTACCAAACCAGGGGAGGGGACGAGCAGTACTTC.

The rearrangement links TRBV6-5 to TRBJ2-6; D uncertain. The V and J ends lost 0 bases and 0 bases respectively, with 6 bases between them. The germline CDR1 and CDR2 sequences are MNHEY and SVGAGI. The CDR3 covers 16 residues. DNA for the CDR3: TGTGCCAGCAGTTACTCGAGGAGCTCTGGGGCCAACGTCCTGACTTTC. This gives the protein CASSYSRSSGANVLTF.

The chain has TRBV4-3 and TRBJ2-2; D perhaps matches TRBD1 (5 bases). The CDR3 is made up of 13 amino acids. Per germline, CDR1 LGHNA and CDR2 YSLEER. Deletions cut 4 bases from V and 7 bases from J, with 10 bases between. The CDR3 protein is CASSLGQGGELFF. The CDR3 nucleotides are TGCGCCAGCAGCCTGGGGCAGGGCGGGGAGCTGTTTTTT.

The chain has TRBV27 and TRBJ2-1; TRBD2 matches 13 bases. V lost 5 bases to trimming and J lost 10 bases; unmatched junction nucleotides: 11. This CDR3 contains 16 residues. CDR1 is MNHEY and CDR2 is SMNVEV in the germline V gene (reference sequence). CDR3 in DNA: TGTGCCAGCAGTCCCTTCGGACTAGCGGGAGTCGGGGAGCAGTTCTTC. Translation: CASSPFGLAGVGEQFF.

This clone was counted many times. V gene TRBV18 combines with J gene TRBJ1-2; tentative D call: TRBD1 (6 bases). CDR1 is KGHSH, CDR2 LQKENI, per germline. This CDR3 has 14 amino acids. Trimming cost V 6 bases and J 2 bases, with 13 bases left between them. DNA of the CDR3: TGTGCCAGCTCGGCGGACAGTACCAACTATGGCTACACCTTC. It yields the protein CASSADSTNYGYTF.

V usage is TRBV6-6 and J usage is TRBJ2-5; weak D call: TRBD1 (6 bases). The CDR3 runs to 13 residues. Trimming removed 6 bases from V and 5 bases from J, with 13 bases in between. The germline CDR1 and CDR2 sequences are MNHNY and SVGAGI (reference sequence). CDR3 residues: CASRITGSETQYF. CDR3 DNA sequence: TGTGCCAGCAGGATAACAGGGTCCGAGACCCAGTACTTC.

The chain is built from TRBV7-8 and TRBJ2-3; D remains unclear. Germline CDR1 reads SGHVS; CDR2 reads FQNEAQ. This CDR3 has 14 amino acids. The V end lost 8 bases, the J end lost 0 bases, and 12 bases lay between the germline ends. The chain's CDR3 is CASLSMTSTDTQYF. CDR3 coding DNA: TGTGCCAGCCTGTCAATGACTAGCACAGATACGCAGTATTTT.

The chain has TRBV6-6 and TRBJ2-7; 9 positions agree with TRBD1. The CDR3 spans 12 residues. Germline V lookup: CDR1 MNHNY, CDR2 SVGAGI (reference sequence). CDR3 amino acids: CASGDRDYEQYF. The CDR3, as DNA: TGTGCGAGCGGGGACAGGGATTACGAGCAGTACTTC.

The chain carries TRBV11-2 and TRBJ2-3; D is possibly TRBD2 (6 bases). This CDR3 region has 13 residues. V shed 8 bases and J shed 3 bases, with 12 bases lying between them. CDR1 is SGHAT and CDR2 is FQNNGV in the germline V gene. The CDR3 nucleotides read TGTGCCAGCGGGGGGTTCGTTACAGATACGCAGTATTTT. It encodes CASGGFVTDTQYF.

This clone has just one count. The chain employs TRBV24-1 and TRBJ2-2; a weak D match, TRBD1 (5 bases). V lost 3 bases to trimming and J lost 6 bases, with 13 bases between them. Germline loops: CDR1 KGHDR, CDR2 SFDVKD. The CDR3 consists of 15 residues. CDR3 residues: CATSDPGQGAGELFF. The CDR3 nucleotides read TGTGCCACCAGTGATCCAGGACAAGGGGCCGGGGAGCTGTTTTTT.

V and J are TRBV27 and TRBJ2-2; D may be TRBD1 (8 bases). This CDR3 contains 16 residues. Trimming removed 5 bases at V and 6 bases at J, with 19 bases between. Germline lookup yields CDR1 MNHEY and CDR2 SMNVEV (reference sequence). DNA of the CDR3: TGTGCCAGCAGTATCCGGACAGGGAGGGGTTCCGGGGAGCTGTTTTTT. It encodes CASSIRTGRGSGELFF.

The rearrangement uses TRBV28 and TRBJ1-4; D is ambiguous. Germline V CDR1 and CDR2: MDHEN, SYDVKM. This CDR3 is built from 13 residues. Trimming pared 1 base from V and 6 bases from J, leaving 6 bases between. The CDR3 spells CASSLYMDEKLFF. The CDR3 DNA reads as TGTGCCAGCAGTTTATACATGGATGAAAAACTGTTTTTT.

The chain links TRBV7-9 to TRBJ2-7; 8 positions agree with TRBD2. V shed 8 bases and J 3 bases; nucleotides not matched to a gene: 6. Germline CDR1 SEHNR, CDR2 FQNEAQ (reference sequence). This CDR3 has 13 residues. CDR3 loop: CASGGLEVYEQYF. The CDR3 DNA reads TGTGCCAGCGGGGGACTAGAAGTCTACGAGCAGTACTTC.

Comments on this clone: Mismatch with germline at one junction end may stem from a read error. In DNA form, the CDR3 reads TGTGCCAGCAGTGAAGCGCCCCGGGGGAGAAGGTTC. Protein: CASSEAPRGRRF. The V gene is TRBV2, the J gene TRBJ2-7, with a tentative D call TRBD2 (6 bases). The CDR3 sequence is 12 residues long. The germline CDR1 and CDR2 sequences are SNHLY and FYNNEI.

This clone has only a few counts. Other DNA variants within this sample encode the same CDR3. The chain is built from TRBV7-9 and TRBJ1-2; D gene ambiguous. Between the trimmed V and J ends, which lost 3 bases and 4 bases, there was a span of 9 bases. Per germline, CDR1 SEHNR and CDR2 FQNEAQ (reference sequence). The CDR3 extends over 13 amino acids. The CDR3, as DNA: TGTGCCAGCAGCTTTCGGGGTGGCTATGGCTACACCTTC. Translated: CASSFRGGYGYTF. The complete variable domain, with remaining parts taken from reference TRBV7-9 and TRBJ1-2, reads DTGVSQNPRHKITKRGQNVTFRCDPISEHNRLYWYRQTLGQGPEFLTYFQNEAQLEKSRLLSDRFSAERPKGSFSTLEIQRTEQGDSAMYLCASSFRGGYGYTFGSGTRLTVV.

The chain joins TRBV10-3 to TRBJ2-3; a weak D match, TRBD2 (6 bases). CDR1 and CDR2 from the germline V gene are ENHRY and SYGVKD. V lost 7 bases and J lost 0, with 11 bases in between. The CDR3 contains 14 residues. The CDR3 loop reads CAIKEGLSTDTQYF. The CDR3 DNA follows: TGTGCCATCAAGGAGGGGCTAAGCACAGATACGCAGTATTTT.

The chain is built from TRBV6-1 and TRBJ1-3; no firm D call. V lost 1 base to trimming and J lost 0 bases, with 7 bases between them. The CDR3 has 15 amino acids. Germline values: CDR1 MNHNS, CDR2 SASEGT. This CDR3 is CASSEEVSSGNTIYF. Here the CDR3 DNA reads TGTGCCAGCAGTGAAGAAGTGAGCTCTGGAAACACCATATATTTT.

This chain joins TRBV6-9 and TRBJ2-7; 7 bases fit TRBD2. CDR1 is MNHGY, CDR2 SVAAGI, per germline. The V gene end was trimmed by 6 bases and the J gene end by 1 base; junction bases not matched to a gene: 6. The CDR3 runs to 14 residues. The CDR3 protein is CASREGGRSYEQYF. In nucleotides, the CDR3 is TGTGCCAGCAGAGAGGGAGGGCGGTCCTACGAGCAGTACTTC.

The gene calls are TRBV18 and TRBJ2-7; 11 positions agree with TRBD1. Germline V lookup: CDR1 KGHSH, CDR2 LQKENI. V lost 1 base, J lost 6 bases, and 5 bases stayed unmatched. The CDR3 length is 15 residues. The chain's CDR3 is CASSPLGQGEGEQYF. The CDR3, as DNA: TGTGCCAGCTCACCACTGGGACAGGGGGAGGGCGAGCAGTACTTC.

V is TRBV18 and J is TRBJ1-3; 8 bases map to TRBD1. Germline V gives CDR1 KGHSH, CDR2 LQKENI. Losses at the gene ends were 4 bases for V and 2 bases for J; bases not matched to a gene: 10. CDR3 length equals 17 residues. The DNA of the CDR3 is TGTGCCAGCTCACTTAAGCCCCAGGGGGCGGCTGGAAACACCATATATTTT. Translating it yields CASSLKPQGAAGNTIYF.

The chain recombines TRBV28 with TRBJ1-4, with TRBD1 identical over 7 bases. This CDR3 region has 16 residues. V was clipped by 6 bases and J by 7 bases; unmatched bases: 14. The germline gives CDR1 MDHEN, CDR2 SYDVKM. CDR3 coding DNA: TGTGCCAGCAGCCGAGGGAGCACAGGGGTAGGTGAAAAACTGTTTTTT. It yields the protein CASSRGSTGVGEKLFF.

The chain has TRBV14 and TRBJ2-2; TRBD2 matches at 12 bases. Trimming took 4 bases from V and 7 from J; bases not matched to a gene: 7. Germline V gives CDR1 SGHDN, CDR2 FVKESK. The CDR3 covers 16 residues. As DNA, the CDR3 is TGTGCCAGCAGCCCTCGACTAGCGGGAGTTGGCGGGGAGCTGTTTTTT. Translated: CASSPRLAGVGGELFF.

V gene TRBV20-1 combines with J gene TRBJ1-1; D possibly corresponds to TRBD1 (5 bases). Germline lookup yields CDR1 DFQATT and CDR2 SNEGSKA (reference sequence). Between the trimmed V and J ends, which lost 3 bases and 8 bases, there was a span of 25 bases. The CDR3 has 16 amino acids. CDR3 sequence reads: CSASPGRGPGPGEAFF. CDR3 nucleotides: TGCAGTGCTAGTCCCGGGAGGGGTCCAGGGCCGGGGGAAGCTTTCTTT.

The chain has TRBV19 and TRBJ1-2; the match to TRBD1 covers 12 bases. CDR3 length: 14 residues. Trimming cost V 8 bases and J 8 bases; bases outside gene matches: 9. Germline CDR1 LNHDA, CDR2 SQIVND (reference sequence). Here the CDR3 DNA reads TGTGCCAGTGACCCGGGACAGGGGGCGCGAGGCTACACCTTC. This codes for CASDPGQGARGYTF.

The chain links TRBV5-4 to TRBJ2-7; TRBD1 agrees at 8 bases. V was pared by 10 bases and J by 3 bases, with 12 bases of the junction left unmatched. Germline assignment: CDR1 SGHNT and CDR2 YYREEE (reference sequence). CDR3 length: 14 residues. CDR3 in amino acids: CAVRSSGTGYEQYF. Here the CDR3 DNA reads TGTGCCGTGCGATCATCCGGGACAGGCTACGAGCAGTACTTC.